The 27 T cell receptor beta chains presented below share a single source sample, sequenced in a study of blood T cell repertoires in COVID-19. Measured with immunoSEQ multiplex PCR; TCRdb has only the in-frame clones, and not every one. Of about 170,000 clones in the sample, about 83% were seen once. The specimen sequenced was peripheral blood. Receptor source: an elderly woman with COVID-19, enrolled during active disease.

This clone was counted a few times. The rearrangement uses TRBV11-2 and TRBJ2-7; 9 bases line up with TRBD1. The germline V gene encodes CDR1 SGHAT and CDR2 FQNNGV. There are 15 residues in the CDR3. Trimming at V came to 5 bases and at J to 2 bases, leaving 7 bases not matched to a gene. This CDR3 is CASSQPGQGTYEQYF. The CDR3 nucleotides are TGTGCCAGCAGCCAACCGGGACAGGGCACCTACGAGCAGTACTTC.

To note about this clone: Relative to the germline gene, one junction end is altered; a read error may explain this. The chain employs TRBV10-2 and TRBJ1-2; tentatively, D is TRBD1 (6 bases). CDR3 length: 14 residues. The V gene's germline CDR1 is WSHSY and CDR2 SAAADI. CDR3 in amino acids: CASSRGQPNYVYTF. The CDR3 bases are TGCGCCAGCAGCCGTGGACAGCCAAACTATGTCTACACCTTC.

J is TRBJ2-6 and V is TRBV7-2; TRBD2 matches at 9 bases. This CDR3 contains 19 residues. V was pared by 2 bases and J by 0 bases, with 8 bases of the junction left unmatched. Germline V gene lookup returns CDR1 SGHTA and CDR2 FQGNSA. The DNA for the CDR3 is TGTGCCAGCAGCTTACGGTCGCTAGCGGGAAGCTCTGGGGCCAACGTCCTGACTTTC. Protein sequence: CASSLRSLAGSSGANVLTF.

The chain combines TRBV5-1 with TRBJ2-7; D might be TRBD2 (6 bases). This CDR3 region has 15 residues. V lost 0 bases, J lost 2 bases, and 12 bases lay in between. Germline-derived CDR1 and CDR2 are SGHRS and YFSETQ. CDR3 sequence (DNA): TGCGCCAGCAGCTTGGGCTTCGGAGGGACCTACGAGCAGTACTTC. This translates into CASSLGFGGTYEQYF.

The chain joins TRBV28 to TRBJ1-2, with 9 bases matching TRBD1. The CDR3 runs to 15 residues. J was trimmed by 4 bases and V by 6 bases; bases with no gene match: 9. Germline V gene sequence: CDR1 MDHEN, CDR2 SYDVKM. The CDR3 reads CASRLGQGQTYGYTF. CDR3 bases: TGTGCCAGCAGACTAGGACAGGGGCAAACCTATGGCTACACCTTC.

This clone was seen more than once but under ten times. The chain couples TRBV10-1 to TRBJ2-1, with TRBD1 as a possible D gene (7 bases). This CDR3 is built from 16 residues. The germline V and J ends were trimmed by 4 bases and 1 base, with 14 bases remaining between them. Per the germline V gene, CDR1 is WNHNN and CDR2 is SYGVQD (reference sequence). The DNA for the CDR3 is TGCGCCAGCAGTGGGACAGGAGGAGGGTCCTACAATGAGCAGTTCTTC. As protein: CASSGTGGGSYNEQFF.

The chain joins TRBV5-1 to TRBJ2-1, with a weak D call TRBD2 (6 bases). Per germline, CDR1 SGHRS and CDR2 YFSETQ. Trimming shortened V by 4 bases and J by 2 bases, and 13 bases separated the two germline ends. The CDR3 consists of 15 residues. The CDR3, as DNA: TGCGCCAGCAGCAACCGACTAGGGACCTACAATGAGCAGTTCTTC. Its translation is CASSNRLGTYNEQFF.

This clone was detected only once. The chain is built from TRBV9 and TRBJ2-3; 9 positions agree with TRBD2. The V segment lost 5 bases and the J segment 3 bases; nucleotides outside the gene matches: 16. The CDR3 runs 18 residues. Germline CDR1 and CDR2: SGDLS and YYNGEE. The CDR3 spells CASRQTSGPPAWTDTQYF. The DNA of the CDR3 is TGTGCCAGCAGACAAACTAGCGGGCCCCCTGCGTGGACAGATACGCAGTATTTT. Together with reference TRBV9 and TRBJ2-3, the CDR3 gives the full variable domain: DSGVTQTPKHLITATGQRVTLRCSPRSGDLSVYWYQQSLDQGLQFLIQYYNGEERAKGNILERFSAQQFPDLHSELNLSSLELGDSALYFCASRQTSGPPAWTDTQYFGPGTRLTVL.

The chain joins TRBV27 to TRBJ2-7, with 12 bases lining up with TRBD2. This CDR3 region has 14 residues. Germline CDR1 and CDR2: MNHEY and SMNVEV (reference sequence). The V gene end was trimmed by 8 bases and the J gene end by 0 bases; junction bases not matched to a gene: 2. The CDR3 bases are TGTGCCAGCCGACTAGCGGGGGACTCCTACGAGCAGTACTTC. This sequence encodes CASRLAGDSYEQYF.

The rearrangement joins TRBV29-1 to TRBJ2-5, with TRBD1 identical over 11 bases. Losses at the gene ends were 3 bases for V and 5 bases for J; bases not matched to a gene: 2. From germline, CDR1 is SQVTM and CDR2 ANQGSEA. CDR3 size: 13 residues. This CDR3 reads CSVEGTGGETQYF. CDR3 in DNA: TGCAGCGTTGAGGGGACAGGGGGGGAGACCCAGTACTTC.

The chain uses TRBV28 and TRBJ2-7; 8 bases agree with TRBD1. Looked up from germline, CDR1 is MDHEN and CDR2 is SYDVKM. J lost 5 bases, V lost 2 bases, and 5 bases had no gene match. The CDR3 is 14 amino acids. CDR3 region: CASSLPAGGDEQYF. As DNA, the CDR3 is TGTGCCAGCAGTTTACCCGCAGGGGGCGACGAGCAGTACTTC.

This sequence joins TRBV10-3 and TRBJ1-3; the match to TRBD1 covers 8 bases. CDR1 is ENHRY and CDR2 is SYGVKD in the germline V gene. V lost 5 bases to trimming and J lost 2 bases; unmatched junction nucleotides: 2. CDR3 length equals 14 residues. DNA for the CDR3: TGTGCCATCAGTTTGACAGGGGCTGGAAACACCATATATTTT. Protein product: CAISLTGAGNTIYF.

This chain links TRBV7-3 with TRBJ2-1; 7 nucleotides align to TRBD2. Germline V lookup: CDR1 SGHTA, CDR2 FQGTGA. Trimming took 1 base from V and 3 from J; bases not matched to a gene: 3. CDR3 length equals 15 residues. The DNA for the CDR3 is TGTGCCAGCAGCTTAAGGCTAGCGGACTACAATGAGCAGTTCTTC. This codes for CASSLRLADYNEQFF.

The V call is TRBV21-1, the J call TRBJ2-7; TRBD1 is taken as the D call from the table, unchecked against the DNA. TRBV21-1 is described as a pseudogene. The CDR3 length is 17 residues. CDR3 DNA: TGTGCCAGCAGCAAAAGTTGCGGACAGCGAGTTTCCTACGAGCAGTACTTC. It specifies CASSKSCGQRVSYEQYF.

The chain carries TRBV28 and TRBJ2-4, with D perhaps matching TRBD2 (6 bases). CDR3 length equals 18 residues. Per germline, CDR1 MDHEN and CDR2 SYDVKM. The germline V and J ends were trimmed by 5 bases and 1 base, with 21 bases remaining between them. CDR3 sequence: CASSRRARESLAKNIQYF. The CDR3 nucleotides are TGTGCCAGCAGTCGGAGGGCCCGCGAGAGCTTGGCCAAAAACATTCAGTACTTC.

The chain joins TRBV24-1 to TRBJ2-5; TRBD2 matches at 8 bases. The length of the CDR3 is 15 residues. V trimming: 3 bases; J trimming: 5 bases; junction bases outside the gene matches: 7. Germline V gives CDR1 KGHDR, CDR2 SFDVKD. CDR3 in DNA: TGTGCCACCAGTGATCCTGCGTCTAGCGGGGAGACCCAGTACTTC. Its translation is CATSDPASSGETQYF.

This clone has a single count. V and J are TRBV5-6 and TRBJ2-5; no firm D call. CDR1 SGHDT and CDR2 YYEEEE come from the germline V gene. There are 13 residues in the CDR3. V lost 0 bases and J lost 13, with 16 bases in between. CDR3 nucleotide sequence: TGTGCCAGCAGCTTGGGGGCTTCAGCCTTTCGGTACTTC. Protein product: CASSLGASAFRYF.

The chain carries TRBV27 and TRBJ2-7, with D maybe TRBD1 (6 bases). Trimming left V 2 bases short and J 4 bases short, with 12 bases between. CDR1 and CDR2 (germline): MNHEY, SMNVEV (reference sequence). This CDR3 is 14 amino acids long. The CDR3 spells CASSLKGEIYEQYF. Written as DNA, the CDR3 is TGTGCCAGCAGTTTAAAGGGGGAGATTTACGAGCAGTACTTC.

V gene TRBV9 combines with J gene TRBJ1-1; possibly TRBD1 for D (5 bases). The CDR3 contains 13 residues. Trimming cost V 0 bases and J 3 bases, with 6 bases left between them. The germline V gene encodes CDR1 SGDLS and CDR2 YYNGEE. The CDR3 protein is CASSVEGHTEAFF. CDR3 coding DNA: TGTGCCAGCAGCGTAGAGGGGCACACTGAAGCTTTCTTT.

The gene calls are TRBV30 and TRBJ1-4; 7 bases align to TRBD1. V gave up 3 bases and J gave up 6 bases; unmatched junction bases: 7. Germline V gene sequence: CDR1 GTSNPN, CDR2 SVGIG (reference sequence). The CDR3 runs to 14 residues. The chain's CDR3 is CAWRDRGGDEKLFF. As DNA, the CDR3 is TGTGCCTGGAGAGATCGAGGGGGCGATGAAAAACTGTTTTTT.

This chain connects TRBV28 to TRBJ2-3, with 7 bases identical to TRBD2. The germline CDR1 and CDR2 sequences are MDHEN and SYDVKM. J lost 0 bases, V lost 6 bases, and 3 bases had no gene match. The CDR3 length is 14 residues. CDR3 sequence: CASSPSGSTDTQYF. As DNA, the CDR3 is TGTGCCAGCAGCCCTAGCGGAAGCACAGATACGCAGTATTTT. The whole variable domain, remainder taken from reference TRBV28 and TRBJ2-3, is DVKVTQSSRYLVKRTGEKVFLECVQDMDHENMFWYRQDPGLGLRLIYFSYDVKMKEKGDIPEGYSVSREKKERFSLILESASTNQTSMYLCASSPSGSTDTQYFGPGTRLTVL.

This clone appeared once. The CDR3 DNA reads TGTGCCAGCAGCCACTGGAGGCCCTCCTACAATGAGCAGTTCTTC. It encodes CASSHWRPSYNEQFF. The chain carries TRBV14 and TRBJ2-1; D is possibly TRBD2 (5 bases). The germline V gene has CDR1 SGHDN and CDR2 FVKESK. This CDR3 contains 15 residues. V was trimmed by 3 bases and J by 0 bases, leaving 9 bases between them.

This chain uses TRBV24-1 with TRBJ2-2, with a weak D call TRBD1 (6 bases). The CDR3 consists of 15 residues. The V and J ends lost 3 bases and 1 base respectively, with 8 bases between them. Germline V lookup: CDR1 KGHDR, CDR2 SFDVKD. Here the CDR3 DNA reads TGTGCCACCAGTGATACGACAGGGAACACCGGGGAGCTGTTTTTT. Translation gives CATSDTTGNTGELFF.

This rearrangement joins TRBV13 to TRBJ2-2, with 9 nucleotides matching TRBD2. Looked up from germline, CDR1 is PRHDT and CDR2 is FYEKMQ (reference sequence). The CDR3 is 20 residues long. Unmatched junction bases numbered 12, after V lost 0 bases and J lost 1 base. This CDR3 reads CASSLGNRLILAGNTGELFF. Written as DNA, the CDR3 is TGTGCCAGCAGCTTAGGCAACAGGTTAATACTAGCGGGGAACACCGGGGAGCTGTTTTTT.

This rearrangement joins TRBV6-5 to TRBJ2-7; 14 bases align to TRBD2. V gave up 7 bases and J gave up 12 bases; unmatched junction bases: 8. The CDR3 is 13 residues long. The V gene's germline CDR1 is MNHEY and CDR2 SVGAGI. The CDR3, as DNA: TGTGCCAGCATAGGGACTAGCGGGAGAAAGCCGTACTTC. Its translation is CASIGTSGRKPYF.

The CDR3 DNA is TGTGCCAGCAGCTCACCCCGGGACACCTCCTACAATGAGCAGTTCTTC. This codes for CASSSPRDTSYNEQFF. The V and J genes are TRBV7-9 and TRBJ2-1, with D possibly TRBD1 on 6 matching bases. This CDR3 is built from 16 residues. The germline CDR1 and CDR2 sequences are SEHNR and FQNEAQ (reference sequence). V lost 4 bases and J 0 bases, leaving 13 bases between the germline ends. Full variable domain (outside the CDR3, taken from reference TRBV7-9 and TRBJ2-1): DTGVSQNPRHKITKRGQNVTFRCDPISEHNRLYWYRQTLGQGPEFLTYFQNEAQLEKSRLLSDRFSAERPKGSFSTLEIQRTEQGDSAMYLCASSSPRDTSYNEQFFGPGTRLTVL.

The chain links TRBV2 to TRBJ1-6, with 8 bases matching TRBD1. J gave up 9 bases and V 6 bases, and 10 bases lay outside the gene matches. CDR1 is SNHLY, CDR2 FYNNEI, per germline. The length of the CDR3 is 15 residues. Here the CDR3 reads CASRRNTGGISPLHF. For the CDR3, the DNA is TGTGCCAGCAGAAGAAATACAGGGGGAATTTCACCCCTCCACTTT.